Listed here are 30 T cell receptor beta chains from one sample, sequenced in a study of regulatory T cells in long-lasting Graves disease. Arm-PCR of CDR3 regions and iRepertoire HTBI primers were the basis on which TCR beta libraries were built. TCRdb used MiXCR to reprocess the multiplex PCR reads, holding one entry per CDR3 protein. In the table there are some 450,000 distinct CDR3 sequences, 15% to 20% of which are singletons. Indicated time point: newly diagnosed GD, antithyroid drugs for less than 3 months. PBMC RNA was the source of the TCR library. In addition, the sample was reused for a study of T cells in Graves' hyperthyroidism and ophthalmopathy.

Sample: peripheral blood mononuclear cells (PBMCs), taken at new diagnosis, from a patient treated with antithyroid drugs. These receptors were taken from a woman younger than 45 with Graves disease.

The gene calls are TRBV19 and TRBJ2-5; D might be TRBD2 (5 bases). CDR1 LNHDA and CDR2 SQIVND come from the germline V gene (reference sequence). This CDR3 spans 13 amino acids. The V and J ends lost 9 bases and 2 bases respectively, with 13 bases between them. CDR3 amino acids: CASSEAEQETQYF. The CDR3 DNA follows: TGTGCCAGCAGTGAAGCGGAGCAAGAGACCCAGTACTTC.

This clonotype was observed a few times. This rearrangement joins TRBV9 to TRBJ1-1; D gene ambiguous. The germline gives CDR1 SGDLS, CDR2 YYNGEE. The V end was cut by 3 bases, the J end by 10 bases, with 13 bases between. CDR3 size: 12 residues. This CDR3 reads CASSGSGIVAFF. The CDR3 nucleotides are TGTGCCAGCAGCGGGTCCGGGATCGTAGCTTTCTTT. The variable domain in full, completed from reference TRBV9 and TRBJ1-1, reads DSGVTQTPKHLITATGQRVTLRCSPRSGDLSVYWYQQSLDQGLQFLIQYYNGEERAKGNILERFSAQQFPDLHSELNLSSLELGDSALYFCASSGSGIVAFFGQGTRLTVV.

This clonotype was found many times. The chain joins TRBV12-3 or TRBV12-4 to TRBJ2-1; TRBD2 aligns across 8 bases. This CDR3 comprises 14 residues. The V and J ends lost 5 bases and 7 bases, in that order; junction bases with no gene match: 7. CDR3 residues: CASSKGLVSNEQFF. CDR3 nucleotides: TGTGCCAGCAGTAAGGGACTAGTCTCTAATGAGCAGTTCTTC.

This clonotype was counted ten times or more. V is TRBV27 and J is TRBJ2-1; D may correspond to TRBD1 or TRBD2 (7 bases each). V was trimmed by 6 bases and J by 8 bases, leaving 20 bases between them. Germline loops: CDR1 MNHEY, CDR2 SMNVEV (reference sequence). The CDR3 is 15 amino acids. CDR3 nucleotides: TGTGCCAGCAGGACGAAGAGACAGGGAGGGGATGAGCAGTTCTTC. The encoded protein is CASRTKRQGGDEQFF.

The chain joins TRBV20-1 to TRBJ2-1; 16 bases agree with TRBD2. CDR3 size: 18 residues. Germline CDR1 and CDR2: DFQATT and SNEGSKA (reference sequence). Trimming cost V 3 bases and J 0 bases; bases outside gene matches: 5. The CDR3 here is CSARGLAGGTSSYNEQFF. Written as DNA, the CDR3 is TGCAGTGCTAGGGGACTAGCGGGAGGGACCTCCTCCTACAATGAGCAGTTCTTC.

The DNA for the CDR3 is TGTGCCAGCAGTTTAACGACAGGGGGGCTTCAGCCCCAGCATTTT. It is translated as CASSLTTGGLQPQHF. The chain recombines TRBV27 with TRBJ1-5; 9 positions agree with TRBD1. V shed 2 bases and J 6 bases; nucleotides not matched to a gene: 5. This CDR3 has 15 amino acids. CDR1 is MNHEY, CDR2 SMNVEV, per germline (reference sequence).

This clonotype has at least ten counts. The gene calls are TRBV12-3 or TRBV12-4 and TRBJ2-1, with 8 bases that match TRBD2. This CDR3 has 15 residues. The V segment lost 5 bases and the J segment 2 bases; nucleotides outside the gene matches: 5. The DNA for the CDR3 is TGTGCCAGCAGTCGAAAGCGGGAGCCCTACAATGAGCAGTTCTTC. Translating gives CASSRKREPYNEQFF.

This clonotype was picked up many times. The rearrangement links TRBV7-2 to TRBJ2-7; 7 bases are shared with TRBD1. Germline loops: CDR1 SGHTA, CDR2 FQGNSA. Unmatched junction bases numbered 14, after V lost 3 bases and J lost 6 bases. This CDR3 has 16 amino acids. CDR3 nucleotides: TGTGCCAGCAGCTTGAGCTCGGGACAGACCCGGCGCGAGCAGTACTTC. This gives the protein CASSLSSGQTRREQYF.

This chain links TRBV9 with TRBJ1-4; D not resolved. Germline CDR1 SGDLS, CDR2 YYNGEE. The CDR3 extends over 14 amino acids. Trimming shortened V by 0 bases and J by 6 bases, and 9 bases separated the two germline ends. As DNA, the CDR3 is TGTGCCAGCAGCGTAGGCAGCTTAGATGAAAAACTGTTTTTT. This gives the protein CASSVGSLDEKLFF.

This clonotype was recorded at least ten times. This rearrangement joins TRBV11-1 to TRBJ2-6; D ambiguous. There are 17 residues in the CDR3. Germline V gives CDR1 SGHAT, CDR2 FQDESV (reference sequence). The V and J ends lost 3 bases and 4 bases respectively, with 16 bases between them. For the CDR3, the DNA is TGTGCCAGCAGCTTTTCATCCAAGGGTTCAGGGGCCAACGTCCTGACTTTC. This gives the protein CASSFSSKGSGANVLTF.

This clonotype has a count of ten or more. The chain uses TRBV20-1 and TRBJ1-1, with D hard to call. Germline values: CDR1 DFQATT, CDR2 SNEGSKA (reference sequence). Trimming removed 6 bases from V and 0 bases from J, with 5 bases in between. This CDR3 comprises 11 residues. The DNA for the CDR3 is TGCAGTGCAACCATGAACACTGAAGCTTTCTTT. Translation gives CSATMNTEAFF.

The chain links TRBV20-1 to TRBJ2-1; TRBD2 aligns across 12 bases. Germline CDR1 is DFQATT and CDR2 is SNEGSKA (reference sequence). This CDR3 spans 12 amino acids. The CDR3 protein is CKLAGGYNEQFF. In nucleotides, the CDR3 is TGCAAGCTAGCGGGAGGGTACAATGAGCAGTTCTTC.

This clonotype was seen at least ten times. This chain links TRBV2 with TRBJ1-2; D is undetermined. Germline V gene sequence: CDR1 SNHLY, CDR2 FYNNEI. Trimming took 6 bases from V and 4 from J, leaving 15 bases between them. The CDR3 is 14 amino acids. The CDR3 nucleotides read TGTGCCAGCAGAACCGGGCCCTCAACCTATGGCTACACCTTC. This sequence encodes CASRTGPSTYGYTF.

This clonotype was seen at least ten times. CDR3 amino acids: CASSLLGAGGTDTQYF. CDR3 DNA sequence: TGTGCCAGCAGTTTACTGGGAGCGGGAGGCACAGATACGCAGTATTTT. The rearrangement links TRBV28 to TRBJ2-3; TRBD2 matches at 8 bases. Germline V lookup: CDR1 MDHEN, CDR2 SYDVKM. The CDR3 sequence is 16 residues long. Trimming at V came to 2 bases and at J to 1 base, leaving 5 bases not matched to a gene. Drawing the rest from reference TRBV28 and TRBJ2-3, the complete variable domain is DVKVTQSSRYLVKRTGEKVFLECVQDMDHENMFWYRQDPGLGLRLIYFSYDVKMKEKGDIPEGYSVSREKKERFSLILESASTNQTSMYLCASSLLGAGGTDTQYFGPGTRLTVL.

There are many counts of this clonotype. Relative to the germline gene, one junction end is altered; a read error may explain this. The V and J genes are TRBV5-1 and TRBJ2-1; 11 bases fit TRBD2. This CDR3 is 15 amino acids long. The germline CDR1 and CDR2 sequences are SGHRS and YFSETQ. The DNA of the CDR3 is TGTGCCAGCAGGCCGACTAGCGGGGTCTACAATGAGCAGTTCTTC. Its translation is CASRPTSGVYNEQFF.

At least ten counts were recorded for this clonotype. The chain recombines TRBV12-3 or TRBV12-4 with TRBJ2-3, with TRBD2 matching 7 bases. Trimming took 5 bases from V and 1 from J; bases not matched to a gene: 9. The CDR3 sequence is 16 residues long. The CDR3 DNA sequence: TGTGCCAGCAGTGGGCGTCTAGCGGAGGGCACAGATACGCAGTATTTT. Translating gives CASSGRLAEGTDTQYF.

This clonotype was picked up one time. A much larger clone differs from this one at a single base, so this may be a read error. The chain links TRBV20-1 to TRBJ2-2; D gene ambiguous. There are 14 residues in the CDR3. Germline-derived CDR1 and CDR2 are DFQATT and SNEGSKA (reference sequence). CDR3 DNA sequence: TGCAGTGCCGACTCTCAGGAGAACACCCGGGAGCTGTTTTTT. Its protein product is CSADSQENTRELFF.

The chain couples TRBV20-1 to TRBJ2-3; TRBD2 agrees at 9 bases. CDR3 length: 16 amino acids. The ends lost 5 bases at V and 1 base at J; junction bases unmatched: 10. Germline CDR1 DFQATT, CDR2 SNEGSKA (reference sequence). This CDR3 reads CSAHPVVAGGTDTQYF. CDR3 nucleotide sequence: TGCAGTGCTCACCCGGTGGTAGCGGGAGGCACAGATACGCAGTATTTT.

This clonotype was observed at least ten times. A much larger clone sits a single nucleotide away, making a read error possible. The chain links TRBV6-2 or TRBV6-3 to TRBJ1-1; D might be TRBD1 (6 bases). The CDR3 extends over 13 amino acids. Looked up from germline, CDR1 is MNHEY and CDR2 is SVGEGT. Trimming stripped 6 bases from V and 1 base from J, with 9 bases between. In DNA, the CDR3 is TGTGCCAGCAGCGAGGACAGGAACACTGAAGCTTTCTTT. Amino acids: CASSEDRNTEAFF.

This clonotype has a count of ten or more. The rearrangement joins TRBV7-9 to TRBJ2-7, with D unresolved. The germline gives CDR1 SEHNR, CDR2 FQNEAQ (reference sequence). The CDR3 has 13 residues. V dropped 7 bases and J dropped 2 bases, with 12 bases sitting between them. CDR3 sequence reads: CASKYDGPYEQYF. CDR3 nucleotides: TGTGCCAGCAAATATGATGGGCCCTACGAGCAGTACTTC.

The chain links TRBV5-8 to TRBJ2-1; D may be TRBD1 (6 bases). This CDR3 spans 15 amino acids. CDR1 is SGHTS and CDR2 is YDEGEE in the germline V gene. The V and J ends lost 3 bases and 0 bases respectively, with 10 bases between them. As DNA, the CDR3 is TGTGCCAGCAGCTGGGGACAAAGCTCCTACAATGAGCAGTTCTTC. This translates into CASSWGQSSYNEQFF.

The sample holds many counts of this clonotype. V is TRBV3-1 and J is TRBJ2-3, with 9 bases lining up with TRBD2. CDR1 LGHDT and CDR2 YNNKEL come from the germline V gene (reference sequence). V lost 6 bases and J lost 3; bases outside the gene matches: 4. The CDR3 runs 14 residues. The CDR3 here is CASRGLAGTDTQYF. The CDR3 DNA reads TGTGCCAGCAGAGGGCTAGCGGGAACAGATACGCAGTATTTT.

CDR3 coding DNA: TGTGCCAGCAGTTGGGGGACAGGGGAATCCTACGAGCAGTACTTC. The encoded protein is CASSWGTGESYEQYF. V and J are TRBV14 and TRBJ2-7; 10 positions agree with TRBD1. The V gene's germline CDR1 is SGHDN and CDR2 FVKESK. V dropped 6 bases and J dropped 1; count of bases not matched to a gene: 6. The CDR3 length is 15 residues.

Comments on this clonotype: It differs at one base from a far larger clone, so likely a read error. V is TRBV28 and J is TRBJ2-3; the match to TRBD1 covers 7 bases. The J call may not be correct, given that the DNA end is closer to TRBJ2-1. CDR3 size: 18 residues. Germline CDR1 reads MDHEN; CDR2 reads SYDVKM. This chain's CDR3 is CASSPILSPGTDYSEQFF. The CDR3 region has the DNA TGTGCCAGCAGTCCCATACTCAGTCCCGGGACAGATTACAGTGAGCAGTTCTTC.

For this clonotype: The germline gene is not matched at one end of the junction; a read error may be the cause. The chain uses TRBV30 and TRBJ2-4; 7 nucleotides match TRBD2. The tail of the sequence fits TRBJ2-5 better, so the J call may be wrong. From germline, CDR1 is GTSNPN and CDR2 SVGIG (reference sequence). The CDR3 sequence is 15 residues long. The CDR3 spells CVWRVGGSARGTQYF. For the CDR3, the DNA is TGTGTCTGGAGGGTGGGCGGGAGCGCCCGGGGGACCCAGTACTTC.

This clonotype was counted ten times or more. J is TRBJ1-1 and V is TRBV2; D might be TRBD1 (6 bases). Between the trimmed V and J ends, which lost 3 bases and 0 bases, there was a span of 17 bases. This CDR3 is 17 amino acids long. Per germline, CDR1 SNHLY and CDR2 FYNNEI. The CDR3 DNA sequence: TGTGCCAGCAGTGATAATGGACAGCAAGCCATGAACACTGAAGCTTTCTTT. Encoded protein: CASSDNGQQAMNTEAFF.

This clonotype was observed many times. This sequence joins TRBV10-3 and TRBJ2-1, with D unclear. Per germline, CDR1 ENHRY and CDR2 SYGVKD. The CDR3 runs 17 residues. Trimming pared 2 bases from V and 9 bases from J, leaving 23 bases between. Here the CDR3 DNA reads TGTGCCATCAGTGAGGCCGAATCCCCGGGCCCGAGGAGTGAGCAGTTCTTC. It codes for CAISEAESPGPRSEQFF.

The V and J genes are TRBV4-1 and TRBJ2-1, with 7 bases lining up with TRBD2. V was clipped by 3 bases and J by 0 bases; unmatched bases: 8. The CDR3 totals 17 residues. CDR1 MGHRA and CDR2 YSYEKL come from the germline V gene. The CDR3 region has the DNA TGCGCCAGCAGCCAGGGGAGGGACGACCTCTCCTACAATGAGCAGTTCTTC. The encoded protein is CASSQGRDDLSYNEQFF.

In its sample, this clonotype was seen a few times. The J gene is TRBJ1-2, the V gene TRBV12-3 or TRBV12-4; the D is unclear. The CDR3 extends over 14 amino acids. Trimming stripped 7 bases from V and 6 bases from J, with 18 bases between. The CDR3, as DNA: TGTGCCAGCATCAAATCGATCGGAGTTCATGGCTACACCTTC. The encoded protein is CASIKSIGVHGYTF.

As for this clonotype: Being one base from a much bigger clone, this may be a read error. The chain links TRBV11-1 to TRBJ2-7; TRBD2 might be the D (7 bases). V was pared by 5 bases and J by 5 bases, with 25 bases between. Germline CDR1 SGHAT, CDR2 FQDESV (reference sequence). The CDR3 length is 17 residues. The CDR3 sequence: CASSNIHGGPSGHEQYF. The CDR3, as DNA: TGTGCCAGCAGCAACATTCACGGGGGGCCCTCAGGGCACGAGCAGTACTTC.